One and the same sample provided the 7 T cell receptor beta chains below, sequenced in a study of Ad26.COV2.S vaccination and SARS-CoV-2 variants. Profiling relied on immunoSEQ multiplex PCR, and the TCRdb table lists in-frame clones only, not all of them. The repertoire consists of about 680,000 clones, with about 89% occurring once and the leading ten covering over 1.3%. Treatment reported: approximately 18 received Ad26.COV2.S at low or high dose, single or two shots; about five received placebo; per-sample allocation not given. The samples date from day 63 after the first vaccine or placebo injection. The sample here was peripheral blood, taken in a trial of Ad26.COV2.S vaccine versus placebo. The receptors were gathered from a person aged 18-60 years who received the Ad26.COV2.S COVID-19 vaccine or a placebo.

This clone occurred once. The chain carries TRBV2 and TRBJ2-3, with 11 bases identical to TRBD2. CDR3 length equals 19 residues. V was pared by 1 base and J by 0 bases, with 9 bases of the junction left unmatched. CDR1 and CDR2 from the germline V gene are SNHLY and FYNNEI. Here the CDR3 reads CASSEGLAGGPASTDTQYF. The CDR3 nucleotides are TGTGCCAGCAGTGAAGGGTTAGCGGGAGGGCCCGCTAGCACAGATACGCAGTATTTT. Complete variable domain (other parts from reference TRBV2 and TRBJ2-3): EPEVTQTPSHQVTQMGQEVILRCVPISNHLYFYWYRQILGQKVEFLVSFYNNEISEKSEIFDDQFSVERPDGSNFTLKIRSTKLEDSAMYFCASSEGLAGGPASTDTQYFGPGTRLTVL.

The chain is built from TRBV7-2 and TRBJ2-5; 9 positions agree with TRBD2. CDR1 and CDR2 (germline): SGHTA, FQGNSA. The CDR3 runs 15 residues. V gave up 2 bases and J gave up 7 bases; unmatched junction bases: 8. CDR3 protein: CASSLRLAGTGTQYF. The DNA for the CDR3 is TGTGCCAGCAGCTTACGCCTAGCGGGGACCGGGACCCAGTACTTC.

DNA for the CDR3: TGTGCCATCAAAAGGGACAGCCTCAACACTGAAGCTTTCTTT. This gives the protein CAIKRDSLNTEAFF. The J gene is TRBJ1-1, the V gene TRBV10-3; 7 bases are a match to TRBD1. This CDR3 is built from 14 residues. Germline CDR1 is ENHRY and CDR2 is SYGVKD. The V segment lost 7 bases and the J segment 2 bases; nucleotides outside the gene matches: 7.

This clone was observed a handful of times. J is TRBJ1-6 and V is TRBV30; 9 bases agree with TRBD1. From germline, CDR1 is GTSNPN and CDR2 SVGIG (reference sequence). The junction had 6 bases not matched to a gene; V was cut back by 2 bases and J by 4 bases. This CDR3 is built from 16 residues. The CDR3 DNA follows: TGTGCCTGGAGTCTTCGGGGACAGGGTTATAATTCACCCCTCCACTTT. Residues: CAWSLRGQGYNSPLHF. The entire variable domain, with the rest obtained from reference TRBV30 and TRBJ1-6, is as follows: SQTIHQWPATLVQPVGSPLSLECTVEGTSNPNLYWYRQAAGRGLQLLFYSVGIGQISSEVPQNLSASRPQDRQFILSSKKLLLSDSGFYLCAWSLRGQGYNSPLHFGNGTRLTVT.

The rearrangement joins TRBV7-2 to TRBJ2-1; 9 nucleotides line up with TRBD2. V lost 4 bases, J lost 4 bases, and 5 bases stayed unmatched. Germline loops: CDR1 SGHTA, CDR2 FQGNSA. The CDR3 spans 15 residues. CDR3 coding DNA: TGTGCCAGCAGCTCTCGACTAGCGGTGTACAATGAGCAGTTCTTC. This gives the protein CASSSRLAVYNEQFF.

The rearrangement uses TRBV18 and TRBJ2-5; no reliable D call. CDR3 length equals 14 residues. V lost 1 base, J lost 0 bases, and 6 bases lay in between. Germline V gene data show CDR1 as KGHSH and CDR2 as LQKENI. This CDR3 reads CASSPRAYQETQYF. The DNA of the CDR3 is TGTGCCAGCTCACCACGGGCGTACCAAGAGACCCAGTACTTC. The entire variable domain, with the rest obtained from reference TRBV18 and TRBJ2-5, is as follows: NAGVMQNPRHLVRRRGQEARLRCSPMKGHSHVYWYRQLPEEGLKFMVYLQKENIIDESGMPKERFSAEFPKEGPSILRIQQVVRGDSAAYFCASSPRAYQETQYFGPGTRLLVL.

In its sample, this clone was seen once. The rearrangement joins TRBV7-8 to TRBJ2-1; 7 positions match TRBD2. V lost 3 bases to trimming and J lost 2 bases; unmatched junction nucleotides: 1. The germline V gene has CDR1 SGHVS and CDR2 FQNEAQ. The CDR3 covers 14 residues. The CDR3: CASSLGGTYNEQFF. The CDR3 DNA reads TGTGCCAGCAGCTTGGGGGGGACCTACAATGAGCAGTTCTTC.